A single sample gave rise to the 8 T cell receptor beta chains below, sequenced in a study of response to subunit inactivated influenza vaccine. TCRdb passed the RT-PCR reads through MiXCR, listing each CDR3 protein once. The sample records hundreds of thousands of distinct CDR3 sequences, less than 15% being singletons. Sequences were derived from PBMCs from blood, sampled approximately 15 days before vaccination. Receptor source: a man between 50 and 59 years old who received an inactivated influenza vaccine.

This clonotype was detected many times. The chain has TRBV12-3 or TRBV12-4 and TRBJ2-7; D unclear. Trimming took off 3 bases at V and 4 bases at J, with 7 bases between the two ends. The CDR3 has 12 amino acids. DNA for the CDR3: TGTGCCAGCAGTTTTGGAGAGTACGAGCAGTACTTC. It codes for CASSFGEYEQYF.

This clonotype was seen a handful of times. The CDR3 DNA reads as TGTGCCAGCAGTCCACCAGGGGTGCGTGGAAACACCATATATTTT. The encoded protein is CASSPPGVRGNTIYF. The chain joins TRBV6-1 to TRBJ1-3, with D possibly being TRBD1 (6 bases). The CDR3 has 15 residues. Trimming removed 5 bases from V and 3 bases from J, with 14 bases in between. CDR1 and CDR2 from the germline V gene are MNHNS and SASEGT.

There are many counts of this clonotype. CDR3 nucleotide sequence: TGTGCCAGCCTTTTGGGGATCGGGGCTGGAAACACCATATATTTT. It encodes CASLLGIGAGNTIYF. V gene TRBV5-5 combines with J gene TRBJ1-3; D is unclear. The CDR3 is 15 amino acids. Trimming took 7 bases from V and 2 from J, leaving 16 bases between them. Germline V gives CDR1 SGHKS, CDR2 YYEKEE (reference sequence).

This clonotype was detected only a few times. The chain's CDR3 is CSARLPGLVMNTEAFF. The CDR3 DNA reads as TGCAGTGCTAGGCTCCCTGGTCTTGTTATGAACACTGAAGCTTTCTTT. This chain joins TRBV20-1 and TRBJ1-1; D gene uncertain. Trimming stripped 3 bases from V and 0 bases from J, with 17 bases between. The CDR3 loop spans 16 amino acids. Per the germline V gene, CDR1 is DFQATT and CDR2 is SNEGSKA (reference sequence).

The chain recombines TRBV27 with TRBJ2-7, with 7 nucleotides matching TRBD2. The junction had 11 bases not matched to a gene; V was cut back by 5 bases and J by 1 base. Germline V gene data show CDR1 as MNHEY and CDR2 as SMNVEV (reference sequence). The CDR3 consists of 16 residues. Here the CDR3 DNA reads TGTGCCAGCAGTCCCCTGGCTAGCGGACTATCCTACGAGCAGTACTTC. Protein product: CASSPLASGLSYEQYF.

The chain recombines TRBV4-2 with TRBJ2-3; maybe TRBD2 (6 bases). This CDR3 is 15 amino acids long. In germline, CDR1 is LGHNA, CDR2 YNFKEQ. V was trimmed by 0 bases and J by 2 bases, leaving 9 bases between them. The CDR3 DNA is TGTGCCAGCAGCCAAGAACGGGACTCCACAGATACGCAGTATTTT. It codes for CASSQERDSTDTQYF.

V usage is TRBV20-1 and J usage is TRBJ2-1, with a tentative D call TRBD2 (6 bases). Germline V gene data show CDR1 as DFQATT and CDR2 as SNEGSKA (reference sequence). This CDR3 contains 14 residues. V was clipped by 6 bases and J by 0 bases, with 12 bases between them. As DNA, the CDR3 is TGCAGTGCGCGGGACGGAGCCTCCTACAATGAGCAGTTCTTC. As protein: CSARDGASYNEQFF.

This clonotype has a handful of counts. The V gene is TRBV3-1, the J gene TRBJ2-7; D gene ambiguous. With 0 bases removed from V and 3 bases from J, the gap between germline ends came to 12 bases. CDR3 length: 15 amino acids. In germline, CDR1 is LGHDT, CDR2 YNNKEL (reference sequence). The CDR3 DNA follows: TGTGCCAGCAGCCAAGATCAGTCCCCCTACTACGAGCAGTACTTC. The encoded protein is CASSQDQSPYYEQYF.